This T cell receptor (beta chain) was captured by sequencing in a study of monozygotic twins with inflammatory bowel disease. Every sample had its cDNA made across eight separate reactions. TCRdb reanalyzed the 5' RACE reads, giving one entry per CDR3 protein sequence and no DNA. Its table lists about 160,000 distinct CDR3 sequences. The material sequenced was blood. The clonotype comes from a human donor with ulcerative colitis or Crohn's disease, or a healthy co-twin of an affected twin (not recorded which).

CDR3 in amino acids: CASSVRDGSMNTEAFF. The V call is TRBV5-1, the J call TRBJ1-1; checking the TCRdb D call of TRBD1 is not possible without DNA. Germline loops: CDR1 SGHRS, CDR2 YFSETQ. This CDR3 has 16 amino acids.